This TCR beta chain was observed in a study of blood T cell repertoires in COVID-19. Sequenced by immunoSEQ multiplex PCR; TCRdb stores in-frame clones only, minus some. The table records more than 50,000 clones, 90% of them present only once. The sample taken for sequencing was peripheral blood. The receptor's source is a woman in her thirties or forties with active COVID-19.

CDR3 protein: CASSTGVEQYF. The CDR3 nucleotides are TGTGCCAGCAGTACAGGGGTCGAGCAGTACTTC. This chain joins TRBV12-3 or TRBV12-4 and TRBJ2-7; TRBD1 matches at 7 bases. This CDR3 contains 11 residues. The J segment lost 6 bases and the V segment lost 5 bases, leaving 1 base of the junction unmatched.